The TCR beta chain under discussion was sequenced for a study of radiation and T cells in renal cell carcinoma. V lost 0 bases to trimming and J lost 9 bases, with 15 bases between them. Per germline, CDR1 MNHEY and CDR2 SMNVEV (reference sequence). This CDR3 comprises 15 residues. In regard to this clone: Its antigen is not identified.

Study-wide results and caveats: No pretreatment tumor biopsies were available for baseline clonotypes.

The method was immunoSEQ multiplex PCR; TCRdb's version includes in-frame clones alone and lacks a portion of them. Of 150,000 or so clones listed, around four fifths are singletons. Time point indicated: baseline pretreatment blood. Treatment: 15 Gy SBRT to primary tumor, nephrectomy 4 weeks later. The tumor was a clear cell renal cell carcinoma. The sequencing here drew on blood, taken from a patient whose treatment included radiotherapy and nephrectomy. The V gene is TRBV27, the J gene TRBJ2-4; no definite D call. This sequence was found in a woman in her 50s with renal cell carcinoma. In DNA form, the CDR3 reads TGTGCCAGCAGTTTATCCTCCCCCAAGGATGGCATTCAGTACTTC. Translating it yields CASSLSSPKDGIQYF.